Listed here are 20 T cell receptor beta chains from one sample, sequenced in a study of blood T cell repertoires in COVID-19. Assay used: immunoSEQ multiplex PCR; TCRdb lists only in-frame clones, some missing. This sample has under 150,000 clones, with about 81% found just once. The sequencing input was PBMCs or T cells enriched from blood (not recorded which). Source of these receptors: a man aged 35 to 55 with acute COVID-19.

The chain combines TRBV10-3 with TRBJ1-5, with a weak D call TRBD1 (5 bases). CDR1 is ENHRY, CDR2 SYGVKD, per germline. V was shortened by 2 bases and J by 0 bases, with 5 bases between the two germline ends. CDR3 size: 14 residues. In DNA form, the CDR3 reads TGTGCCATCAGTGAGCAGGGTAGCAATCAGCCCCAGCATTTT. Its translation: CAISEQGSNQPQHF.

The chain joins TRBV18 to TRBJ2-7; the D is unclear. Germline V gene sequence: CDR1 KGHSH, CDR2 LQKENI. V was clipped by 0 bases and J by 5 bases, with 11 bases between them. The CDR3 extends over 14 amino acids. CDR3 in DNA: TGTGCCAGCTCACCACCTGGGCAGTCTGACGAGCAGTACTTC. It translates to CASSPPGQSDEQYF.

The chain has TRBV7-3 and TRBJ1-2; TRBD1 aligns across 11 bases. The CDR3 covers 16 residues. Germline CDR1 reads SGHTA; CDR2 reads FQGTGA. V dropped 5 bases and J dropped 4; count of bases not matched to a gene: 9. The CDR3 here is CASSPSGTGGSYGYTF. The CDR3 region has the DNA TGTGCCAGCAGCCCCTCCGGGACAGGGGGGAGCTATGGCTACACCTTC.

The V call is TRBV28, the J call TRBJ2-7; possible D gene TRBD2, 7 bases. CDR3 length: 15 residues. V lost 5 bases and J 6 bases, leaving 20 bases between the germline ends. The germline V gene has CDR1 MDHEN and CDR2 SYDVKM. The CDR3 DNA follows: TGTGCCAGCAGTACCCACAGGGAGGGGGTAGGCGAGCAGTACTTC. Protein: CASSTHREGVGEQYF.

This chain uses TRBV11-1 with TRBJ2-1; 8 positions match TRBD2. This CDR3 comprises 14 residues. CDR1 and CDR2 from the germline V gene are SGHAT and FQDESV (reference sequence). J lost 7 bases, V lost 2 bases, and 4 bases had no gene match. This CDR3 reads CASSLQRERNEQFF. DNA of the CDR3: TGTGCCAGCAGCTTACAGCGGGAGAGGAATGAGCAGTTCTTC. Together with reference TRBV11-1 and TRBJ2-1, the CDR3 gives the full variable domain: EAEVAQSPRYKITEKSQAVAFWCDPISGHATLYWYRQILGQGPELLVQFQDESVVDDSQLPKDRFSAERLKGVDSTLKIQPAELGDSAMYLCASSLQRERNEQFFGPGTRLTVL.

The V gene is TRBV13, the J gene TRBJ1-1; TRBD1 aligns across 8 bases. The V gene end was trimmed by 6 bases and the J gene end by 6 bases; junction bases not matched to a gene: 12. Germline-derived CDR1 and CDR2 are PRHDT and FYEKMQ (reference sequence). The CDR3 loop spans 15 amino acids. The CDR3 is CASSPGQGVRAEAFF. In nucleotides, the CDR3 is TGTGCCAGCAGTCCTGGACAGGGCGTGAGGGCTGAAGCTTTCTTT.

This clone was recorded once. The chain joins TRBV27 to TRBJ2-5; D uncertain. V was trimmed by 0 bases and J by 2 bases, leaving 10 bases between them. Germline CDR1 reads MNHEY; CDR2 reads SMNVEV (reference sequence). The CDR3 is made up of 15 amino acids. Here the CDR3 reads CASSLSFQRQETQYF. DNA for the CDR3: TGTGCCAGCAGTTTATCGTTCCAGCGACAAGAGACCCAGTACTTC.

The J gene is TRBJ2-2, the V gene TRBV5-1; a possible D gene is TRBD1 (6 bases). Trimming left V 6 bases short and J 2 bases short, with 11 bases between. The CDR3 covers 14 residues. Germline V CDR1 and CDR2: SGHRS, YFSETQ. The DNA of the CDR3 is TGCGCCAGCACCATACAGGGTAACACCGGGGAGCTGTTTTTT. Translating it yields CASTIQGNTGELFF.

This clone was detected only once. The V gene is TRBV11-3, the J gene TRBJ2-2; the D is unclear. The germline V gene has CDR1 SGHNT and CDR2 YENEEA. CDR3 length: 14 residues. V lost 5 bases and J 1 base, leaving 8 bases between the germline ends. CDR3 amino acids: CASSEPRNTGELFF. The CDR3 coding sequence is TGTGCCAGCAGCGAACCCAGGAACACCGGGGAGCTGTTTTTT.

With respect to this clone: Other DNA sequences in this specimen translate into the identical CDR3. V usage is TRBV11-2 and J usage is TRBJ1-3; D not certain. CDR3 length: 13 residues. Germline loops: CDR1 SGHAT, CDR2 FQNNGV. V was trimmed by 1 base and J by 4 bases, leaving 5 bases between them. Here the CDR3 reads CASSLAGGNTIYF. The CDR3, as DNA: TGTGCCAGCAGCTTAGCCGGGGGAAACACCATATATTTT.

This clone has just one count. This chain joins TRBV5-1 and TRBJ1-3, with unresolved D. V lost 0 bases, J lost 3 bases, and 4 bases lay in between. CDR3 size: 13 residues. Germline CDR1 and CDR2: SGHRS and YFSETQ. The DNA for the CDR3 is TGCGCCAGCAGCTTGGAACATGGAAACACCATATATTTT. This sequence encodes CASSLEHGNTIYF.

This clone was observed a few times. This sample includes further DNA sequences coding for the same CDR3. The chain recombines TRBV20-1 with TRBJ2-7, with 8 positions matching TRBD2. Germline assignment: CDR1 DFQATT and CDR2 SNEGSKA (reference sequence). This CDR3 is built from 11 residues. J lost 5 bases, V lost 5 bases, and 2 bases had no gene match. CDR3 sequence reads: CSAASGHEQYF. In DNA, the CDR3 is TGCAGTGCTGCTAGCGGGCACGAGCAGTACTTC.

The J gene is TRBJ2-7, the V gene TRBV28, with 8 bases aligning to TRBD1. V lost 6 bases to trimming and J lost 1 base; unmatched junction nucleotides: 8. This CDR3 is built from 15 residues. Germline V CDR1 and CDR2: MDHEN, SYDVKM. The CDR3 DNA sequence: TGTGCCAGCAGCTTCAGGGGGCCTCTTTCCTACGAGCAGTACTTC. Amino acids: CASSFRGPLSYEQYF.

In this sample, this clone turned up once. Written as DNA, the CDR3 is TGTGCCAGCAGTGACGGGTATACTGAAGCTTTCTTT. Its protein product is CASSDGYTEAFF. V gene TRBV2 combines with J gene TRBJ1-1; D is unresolved. This CDR3 region has 12 residues. V was shortened by 3 bases and J by 5 bases, with 7 bases between the two germline ends. Germline V gene lookup returns CDR1 SNHLY and CDR2 FYNNEI.

This clone was recorded only once. The CDR3, as DNA: TGTGCCAGCAGCCCATACACGGGGGAACCCTACGAGCAGTACTTC. This encodes CASSPYTGEPYEQYF. The chain has TRBV7-9 and TRBJ2-7; possibly TRBD2 for D (6 bases). Germline CDR1 reads SEHNR; CDR2 reads FQNEAQ (reference sequence). V gave up 5 bases and J gave up 2 bases, with 16 bases separating them. There are 15 residues in the CDR3.

Comments on this clone: The sample contains more than one DNA sequence encoding this CDR3. J is TRBJ2-2 and V is TRBV28; a possible D gene is TRBD1 (6 bases). There are 14 residues in the CDR3. CDR1 and CDR2 from the germline V gene are MDHEN and SYDVKM. V lost 6 bases and J lost 1, with 9 bases in between. CDR3 in amino acids: CASSLTGNTGELFF. CDR3 bases: TGTGCCAGCAGCCTGACAGGGAACACCGGGGAGCTGTTTTTT.

The CDR3 spells CASKPGGGNEQFF. The CDR3 DNA reads as TGTGCCAGCAAACCCGGGGGGGGAAATGAGCAGTTCTTC. The chain joins TRBV11-1 to TRBJ2-1; 8 bases agree with TRBD2. V lost 7 bases, J lost 7 bases, and 6 bases stayed unmatched. This CDR3 comprises 13 residues. The V gene's germline CDR1 is SGHAT and CDR2 FQDESV (reference sequence).

This clone has only one observation. This rearrangement joins TRBV9 to TRBJ1-2, with D maybe TRBD1 (5 bases). V lost 4 bases and J 8 bases, leaving 9 bases between the germline ends. Germline assignment: CDR1 SGDLS and CDR2 YYNGEE. There are 11 residues in the CDR3. The CDR3 spells CASSSDRGYTF. The CDR3 region has the DNA TGTGCCAGCAGCTCTGACAGAGGCTACACCTTC.

This chain connects TRBV5-1 to TRBJ1-2; 7 bases are a match to TRBD1. The CDR3 has 13 residues. Germline V gene lookup returns CDR1 SGHRS and CDR2 YFSETQ. V lost 3 bases, J lost 3 bases, and 2 bases stayed unmatched. The CDR3 DNA reads as TGCGCCAGCAGCTGGGACAGCGACTATGGCTACACCTTC. Protein: CASSWDSDYGYTF.

The rearrangement uses TRBV7-9 and TRBJ1-4, with D possibly being TRBD1 (6 bases). Trimming removed 3 bases at V and 8 bases at J, with 16 bases between. CDR3 length: 15 amino acids. Per the germline V gene, CDR1 is SEHNR and CDR2 is FQNEAQ (reference sequence). The DNA of the CDR3 is TGTGCCAGCAGCTTTTGGTCCTCGGGGGGCGAAAAACTGTTTTTT. The encoded protein is CASSFWSSGGEKLFF.